A selection of T cell receptor beta chains follows, all from one sample in a study of blood T cell repertoires in COVID-19. Generated by immunoSEQ multiplex PCR, the TCRdb table keeps only in-frame clones and is missing some. The table lists some 500,000 clones, 85% to 90% of them singletons. The sequenced material came from peripheral blood. The receptors shown here come from a woman aged 45-60 years with COVID-19, enrolled during active disease. Both conserved end residues are part of each CDR3. The order of the fields is V gene, clone size, D gene, J gene, CDR3 DNA, CDR3 protein. The D gene is left open where the match is weak. The listing skips clone size in some rows; elsewhere it reads once, few, many or a size class.

TRBV2,.,.,TRBJ1-5,TGTGCCAGCAGTCCCCGGGGCGGCTCTTCTAGCGTGGCCCAGCATTTT,CASSPRGGSSSVAQHF
TRBV9,.,TRBD1,TRBJ2-1,TGTGCCAGCAGCCCCCGACAGGGGTACAATGAGCAGTTCTTC,CASSPRQGYNEQFF
TRBV19,.,.,TRBJ1-6,TGTGCCAGCCTGTCGCGGGGGAGAAATTCACCCCTCCACTTT,CASLSRGRNSPLHF
TRBV24-1,.,TRBD2,TRBJ2-1,TGTGCCACCAGTCGTCGGGGGGTCCTTCACAATGAGCAGTTCTTC,CATSRRGVLHNEQFF
TRBV27,.,.,TRBJ2-7,TGTGCCAGCAGTTTCGGACACTTAGCCTACGAGCAGTACTTC,CASSFGHLAYEQYF
TRBV7-9,.,.,TRBJ1-1,TGTGCCAGCAGCCCCAGGGGCCGGACTGAAGCTTTCTTT,CASSPRGRTEAFF
TRBV5-1,.,TRBD1,TRBJ2-1,TGCGCCAGCAGCCGGACCGGGACAGGGGTCAGGAATGAGCAGTTCTTC,CASSRTGTGVRNEQFF
TRBV28,few,.,TRBJ1-5,TGTGCCATCCCGGGGACTGGAAATCAGCCCCAGCATTTT,CAIPGTGNQPQHF
TRBV11-3,.,.,TRBJ1-1,TGTGCCAGCAGCTTAACGGTAAACACTGAAGCTTTCTTT,CASSLTVNTEAFF
TRBV7-2,.,.,TRBJ1-2,TGTGCCAGCAGCCAGCCTCAGGGCTATGGCTACACCTTC,CASSQPQGYGYTF
TRBV18,.,.,TRBJ1-3,TGTGCCAGCTCACCAGGTTCCTCAGGATCTGGAAACACCATATATTTT,CASSPGSSGSGNTIYF
TRBV5-1,.,.,TRBJ1-1,TGCGCCAGCAGCCCGGCGCGGGACCTCGTAGGGGACACTGAAGCTTTCTTT,CASSPARDLVGDTEAFF
TRBV6-1,.,.,TRBJ2-1,TGTGCCAGCAGTGAAGCCCCAGGGAATGAGCAGTTCTTC,CASSEAPGNEQFF
TRBV6-6,.,.,TRBJ2-1,TGTGCCAGCAGTTACTCTGGGGGGGGCTGGGTCTTC,CASSYSGGGWVF
TRBV5-1,.,.,TRBJ1-2,TGCGCCAGCCGCTTTTCCCGGGATAAGGGAGGCTACACCTTC,CASRFSRDKGGYTF
TRBV6-5,.,.,TRBJ2-1,TGTGCCAGCAGGATGCGGGCCGTCAATGAGCAGTTCTTC,CASRMRAVNEQFF
TRBV6-5,.,.,TRBJ1-5,TGTGCCAGCTGTAGGGGTAGCAATCAGCCCCAGCATTTT,CASCRGSNQPQHF
TRBV20-1,once,TRBD1,TRBJ2-7,TGCAGTGCTAGTCTCTGGGACAGGGGAGGCGAGCAGTACTTC,CSASLWDRGGEQYF
TRBV19,.,TRBD1,TRBJ1-2,TGTGCCAGTAGTATAACCCGACAGGGGCGGAATGGCTACACCTTC,CASSITRQGRNGYTF
TRBV5-1,.,.,TRBJ1-2,TGCGCCAGCAGCTTGCGGTCCCAGGGAAACTATGGCTACACCTTC,CASSLRSQGNYGYTF
TRBV6-4,.,TRBD1,TRBJ1-6,TGTGCCAGTCAGGCGGACAGGGATTCACCCCTCCACTTT,CASQADRDSPLHF
TRBV3-1/TRBV3-2,.,TRBD2,TRBJ2-3,TGTGCCAGCAGTCATCGAGCGGGGGGCCCCACAGATACGCAGTATTTT,CASSHRAGGPTDTQYF